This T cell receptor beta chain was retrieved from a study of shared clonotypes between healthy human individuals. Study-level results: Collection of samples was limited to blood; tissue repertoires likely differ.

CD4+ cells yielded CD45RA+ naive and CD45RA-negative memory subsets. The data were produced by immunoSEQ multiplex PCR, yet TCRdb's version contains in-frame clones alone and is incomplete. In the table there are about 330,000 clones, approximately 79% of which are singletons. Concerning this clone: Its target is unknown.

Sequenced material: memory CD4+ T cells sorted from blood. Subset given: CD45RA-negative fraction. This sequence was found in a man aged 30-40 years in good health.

The CDR3 DNA is TGTGCCAGCAGTGAAGCCCAGACGGATCAGCCCCAGCATTTT. Protein product: CASSEAQTDQPQHF. The chain carries TRBV25-1 and TRBJ1-5; D gene uncertain. The CDR3 has 14 residues. The V and J ends lost 2 bases and 5 bases respectively, with 10 bases between them. The V gene's germline CDR1 is MGHDK and CDR2 SYGVNS.